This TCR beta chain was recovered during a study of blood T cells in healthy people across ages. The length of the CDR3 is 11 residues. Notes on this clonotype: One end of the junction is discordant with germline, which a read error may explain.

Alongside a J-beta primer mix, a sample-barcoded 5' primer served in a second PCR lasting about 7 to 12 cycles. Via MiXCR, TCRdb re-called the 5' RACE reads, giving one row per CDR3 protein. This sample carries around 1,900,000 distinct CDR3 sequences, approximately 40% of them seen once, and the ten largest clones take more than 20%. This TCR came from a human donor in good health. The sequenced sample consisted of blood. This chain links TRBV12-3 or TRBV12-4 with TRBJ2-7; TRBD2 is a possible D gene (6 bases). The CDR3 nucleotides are TGTGCCAGCGGTTTAGGAGGGGAGGAGTACTTC. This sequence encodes CASGLGGEEYF.